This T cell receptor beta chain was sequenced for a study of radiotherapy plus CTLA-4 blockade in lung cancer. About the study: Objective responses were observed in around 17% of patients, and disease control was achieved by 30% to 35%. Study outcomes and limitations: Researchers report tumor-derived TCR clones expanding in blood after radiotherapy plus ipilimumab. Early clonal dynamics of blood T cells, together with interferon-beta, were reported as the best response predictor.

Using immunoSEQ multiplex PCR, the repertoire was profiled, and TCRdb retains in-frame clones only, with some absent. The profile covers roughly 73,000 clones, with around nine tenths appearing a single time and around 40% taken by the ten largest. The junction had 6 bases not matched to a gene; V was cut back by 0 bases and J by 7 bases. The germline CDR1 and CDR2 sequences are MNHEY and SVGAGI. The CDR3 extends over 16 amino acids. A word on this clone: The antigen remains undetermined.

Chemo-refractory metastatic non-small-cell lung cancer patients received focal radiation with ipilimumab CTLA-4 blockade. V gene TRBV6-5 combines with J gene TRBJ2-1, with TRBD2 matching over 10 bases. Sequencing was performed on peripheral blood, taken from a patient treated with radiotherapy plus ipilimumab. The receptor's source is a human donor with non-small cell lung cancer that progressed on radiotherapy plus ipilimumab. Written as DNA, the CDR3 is TGTGCCAGCAGTTACTCTCGAACTAGCGGGATGAATGAGCAGTTCTTC. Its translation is CASSYSRTSGMNEQFF.